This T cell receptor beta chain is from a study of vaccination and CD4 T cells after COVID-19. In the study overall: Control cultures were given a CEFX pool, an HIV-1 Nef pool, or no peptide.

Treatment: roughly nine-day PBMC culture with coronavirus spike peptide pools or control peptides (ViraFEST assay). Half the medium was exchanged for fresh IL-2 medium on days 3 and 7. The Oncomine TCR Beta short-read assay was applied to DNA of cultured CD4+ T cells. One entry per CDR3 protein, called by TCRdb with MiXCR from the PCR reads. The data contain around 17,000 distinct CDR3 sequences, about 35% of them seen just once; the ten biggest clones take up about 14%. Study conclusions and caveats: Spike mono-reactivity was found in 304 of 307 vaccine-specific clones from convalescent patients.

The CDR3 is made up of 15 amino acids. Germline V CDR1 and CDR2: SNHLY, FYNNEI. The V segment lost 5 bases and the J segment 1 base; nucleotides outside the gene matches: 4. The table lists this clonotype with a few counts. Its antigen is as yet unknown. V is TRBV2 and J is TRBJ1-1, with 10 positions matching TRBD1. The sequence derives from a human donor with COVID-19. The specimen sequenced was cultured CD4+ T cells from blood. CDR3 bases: TGTGCCAGCAGTTCGACAGGGGGCGCGAACACTGAAGCTTTCTTT. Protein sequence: CASSSTGGANTEAFF.